The clone carrying this T cell receptor beta chain is medium-sized by share. Its specificity is unknown. The data belong to a study of liver allograft versus peripheral blood T cells. Turning to the study itself: Peripheral blood of the recipients supplied T cell receptor repertoires that were compared with those in transplanted livers.

The CDR3 has 12 amino acids. V trimming: 7 bases; J trimming: 5 bases; junction bases outside the gene matches: 2. Per the germline V gene, CDR1 is MNHEY and CDR2 is SVGAGI. Each CDR3 protein is one row after TCRdb ran MiXCR on the reads. The sample yields about 9,100 distinct CDR3 sequences, about a fifth seen once. Points from the study as a whole: Peripheral blood T cell receptor repertoires reportedly differed from those found within liver allografts.

J is TRBJ1-2 and V is TRBV6-5, with 9 bases identical to TRBD1. The TCR originated in a human patient who had a liver transplant. Certain T cells may be donor cells from the graft. CDR3 residues: CASTGQGYGYTF. In nucleotides, the CDR3 is TGTGCCAGCACAGGACAGGGGTATGGCTACACCTTC.